The clone carrying this T cell receptor (beta chain) was seen a handful of times. The CDR3 runs 15 residues. J lost 0 bases, V lost 2 bases, and 3 bases had no gene match. This sample was taken from a study of CD4 and CD8 cells across lung adenocarcinoma regions. TCRdb called the PCR reads again in MiXCR, with one record for every CDR3 protein. The table includes fewer than 30,000 distinct CDR3 sequences, approximately 51% detected once. The patients had localized lung adenocarcinoma, a non-small cell subtype. This chain links TRBV12-3 or TRBV12-4 with TRBJ2-5; 7 nucleotides match TRBD1. Source material: CD8+ T cells from the center of a lung tumor. The receptor was derived from a male donor with lung adenocarcinoma. The CD4 and CD8 labels of this study may be unreliable. The CDR3 nucleotides read TGTGCCAGCAGTTTACGGGGACAGAACCAAGAGACCCAGTACTTC. Amino acid sequence: CASSLRGQNQETQYF.